Shown below are 3 T cell receptor beta chains from a single sample sequenced in a study of radiation and T cells in renal cell carcinoma. Using immunoSEQ multiplex PCR, the repertoire was profiled, and TCRdb retains in-frame clones only, with some absent. This sample has 150,000 or so clones, with about nine tenths found just once. Time point described: baseline pretreatment blood. Regarding treatment: 15 Gy SBRT to primary tumor, nephrectomy 4 weeks later. The sample was blood, taken from a patient whose treatment included radiotherapy and nephrectomy. These TCRs come from a woman aged 70-85 years with renal cell carcinoma.

The V gene is TRBV19, the J gene TRBJ1-2, with D possibly TRBD1 on 6 matching bases. Germline V gene data show CDR1 as LNHDA and CDR2 as SQIVND (reference sequence). Trimming removed 7 bases at V and 7 bases at J, with 19 bases between. This CDR3 spans 14 amino acids. Here the CDR3 reads CASKFNGGGGGYTF. In DNA, the CDR3 is TGTGCCAGTAAATTCAATGGAGGGGGAGGTGGCTACACCTTC. The complete variable domain, with remaining parts taken from reference TRBV19 and TRBJ1-2, reads DGGITQSPKYLFRKEGQNVTLSCEQNLNHDAMYWYRQDPGQGLRLIYYSQIVNDFQKGDIAEGYSVSREKKESFPLTVTSAQKNPTAFYLCASKFNGGGGGYTFGSGTRLTVV.

This clone has more than one count but fewer than ten. The chain recombines TRBV2 with TRBJ1-1; D gene ambiguous. CDR1 and CDR2 (germline): SNHLY, FYNNEI. The length of the CDR3 is 13 residues. Trimming took off 1 base at V and 0 bases at J, with 3 bases between the two ends. CDR3 coding DNA: TGTGCCAGCAGTGAAGGCATGAACACTGAAGCTTTCTTT. This codes for CASSEGMNTEAFF.

CDR3 protein: CAWTGGADTQYF. The DNA of the CDR3 is TGTGCCTGGACCGGGGGTGCAGATACGCAGTATTTT. This chain joins TRBV30 and TRBJ2-3, with D possibly TRBD2 on 6 matching bases. From germline, CDR1 is GTSNPN and CDR2 SVGIG (reference sequence). V lost 4 bases, J lost 4 bases, and 9 bases lay in between. This CDR3 is built from 12 residues.